Shown below are 18 T cell receptor beta chains from a single sample sequenced in a study of blood T cell repertoires in COVID-19. Data came from immunoSEQ multiplex PCR; TCRdb stores just in-frame clones and leaves some out. The repertoire consists of around 290,000 clones, with around 86% occurring once and the leading ten covering roughly 2.6%. Sequenced: PBMCs or T cells enriched from blood (not recorded which). These receptor sequences come from a woman in her late teens or twenties who had recovered from COVID-19.

The chain employs TRBV10-3 and TRBJ2-5; D might be TRBD1 (6 bases). The CDR3 is made up of 13 amino acids. V was shortened by 1 base and J by 5 bases, with 8 bases between the two germline ends. Germline V gene sequence: CDR1 ENHRY, CDR2 SYGVKD. The CDR3 region is CAISEFRGETQYF. CDR3 coding DNA: TGTGCCATCAGTGAGTTTAGGGGGGAGACCCAGTACTTC.

In its sample, this clone was seen a few times. The chain uses TRBV5-1 and TRBJ2-3, with 8 bases fitting TRBD2. The germline CDR1 and CDR2 sequences are SGHRS and YFSETQ. The CDR3 is made up of 16 amino acids. The junction had 9 bases not matched to a gene; V was cut back by 4 bases and J by 2 bases. The CDR3 DNA is TGCGCCAGCAGCCCGGCCGCGGGGGGCGTCACAGATACGCAGTATTTT. The encoded protein is CASSPAAGGVTDTQYF.

The chain carries TRBV27 and TRBJ1-2, with D perhaps TRBD1 (6 bases). The germline gives CDR1 MNHEY, CDR2 SMNVEV (reference sequence). The CDR3 length is 15 residues. V was cut by 2 bases and J by 1 base, with 11 bases left in between. In DNA, the CDR3 is TGTGCCAGCAGTTTACAGGGGCAAGTTAACTATGGCTACACCTTC. Its protein product is CASSLQGQVNYGYTF.

The chain joins TRBV3-1 (or the pseudogene TRBV3-2) to TRBJ1-6; unclear D gene. Trimming took 1 base from V and 9 from J, leaving 10 bases between them. This CDR3 is 14 amino acids long. Germline V gives CDR1 LGHDT, CDR2 YNNKEL (reference sequence). This CDR3 is CASSQGRVGSPLHF. The CDR3 region has the DNA TGTGCCAGCAGCCAAGGTCGGGTGGGTTCACCCCTCCACTTT.

In DNA form, the CDR3 reads TGCGCCAGCAGCTTAGGACAGGAGCACTACGAGCAGTACTTC. As protein: CASSLGQEHYEQYF. This chain connects TRBV5-1 to TRBJ2-7, with 7 nucleotides matching TRBD1. CDR3 size: 14 residues. Germline CDR1 is SGHRS and CDR2 is YFSETQ. With V trimmed by 2 bases and J by 3 bases, 5 bases remained unmatched.

The rearrangement uses TRBV27 and TRBJ2-3, with 9 bases lining up with TRBD1. The germline V gene has CDR1 MNHEY and CDR2 SMNVEV (reference sequence). With 6 bases clipped from V and 0 bases from J, the junction kept 13 bases outside the gene matches. The CDR3 spans 18 residues. CDR3: CASSPGTGLRGSTDTQYF. CDR3 bases: TGTGCCAGCAGCCCCGGGACAGGGCTAAGGGGAAGCACAGATACGCAGTATTTT.

J is TRBJ2-7 and V is TRBV5-5; 9 nucleotides align to TRBD1. This CDR3 region has 15 residues. The germline gives CDR1 SGHKS, CDR2 YYEKEE (reference sequence). V lost 4 bases to trimming and J lost 8 bases; unmatched junction nucleotides: 13. The CDR3: CASSSRGQGFIKQYF. The CDR3 DNA follows: TGTGCCAGCAGCAGTCGGGGACAGGGATTTATCAAGCAGTACTTC. Full variable domain (rest looked up from reference TRBV5-5 and TRBJ2-7): DAGVTQSPTHLIKTRGQQVTLRCSPISGHKSVSWYQQVLGQGPQFIFQYYEKEERGRGNFPDRFSARQFPNYSSELNVNALLLGDSALYLCASSSRGQGFIKQYFGPGTRLTVT.

The V call is TRBV5-1, the J call TRBJ1-5, with a weak D call TRBD1 (5 bases). Germline CDR1 is SGHRS and CDR2 is YFSETQ. This CDR3 is 16 amino acids long. V lost 4 bases to trimming and J lost 2 bases, with 16 bases between them. The CDR3 coding sequence is TGCGCCAGCAGCGCGGGGGTAGACGGAGGCAATCAGCCCCAGCATTTT. It encodes CASSAGVDGGNQPQHF.

The J gene is TRBJ2-3, the V gene TRBV15; TRBD1 agrees at 7 bases. This CDR3 has 14 amino acids. Germline CDR1 LNHNV, CDR2 YYDKDF (reference sequence). V trimming: 7 bases; J trimming: 2 bases; junction bases outside the gene matches: 6. CDR3 DNA sequence: TGTGCCACCACCCCGGGACAGATCACAGATACGCAGTATTTT. It is translated as CATTPGQITDTQYF. Looking up the rest from reference TRBV15 and TRBJ2-3 gives the full variable domain: DAMVIQNPRYQVTQFGKPVTLSCSQTLNHNVMYWYQQKSSQAPKLLFHYYDKDFNNEADTPDNFQSRRPNTSFCFLDIRSPGLGDTAMYLCATTPGQITDTQYFGPGTRLTVL.

The chain joins TRBV6-2 or TRBV6-3 to TRBJ1-1; a possible D gene is TRBD1 (5 bases). Trimming pared 0 bases from V and 5 bases from J, leaving 16 bases between. The CDR3 is 16 amino acids. Germline V gene data show CDR1 as MNHEY and CDR2 as SVGEGT. The CDR3 loop reads CASSYSTRAWGTEAFF. CDR3 DNA: TGTGCCAGCAGTTACTCGACCAGGGCCTGGGGAACTGAAGCTTTCTTT.

The V and J genes are TRBV3-1 (or the pseudogene TRBV3-2) and TRBJ2-3; D gene unclear. Germline CDR1 and CDR2: LGHDT and YNNKEL (reference sequence). The CDR3 covers 15 residues. The germline V and J ends were trimmed by 0 bases and 7 bases, with 14 bases remaining between them. The CDR3 loop reads CASSQEKRLYHTQYF. The CDR3 coding sequence is TGTGCCAGCAGCCAAGAGAAGAGATTGTACCATACGCAGTATTTT.

The chain combines TRBV11-3 with TRBJ2-7; possibly TRBD2 for D (5 bases). CDR1 SGHNT and CDR2 YENEEA come from the germline V gene. This CDR3 has 13 amino acids. Deletions cut 7 bases from V and 5 bases from J, with 15 bases between. CDR3 coding DNA: TGTGCCAGCAATTTGGGAGTTTTTAACGAGCAGTACTTC. Translating it yields CASNLGVFNEQYF.

V is TRBV6-5 and J is TRBJ2-1, with D uncertain. Deletions cut 6 bases from V and 8 bases from J, with 8 bases between. The CDR3 runs 11 residues. The germline V gene has CDR1 MNHEY and CDR2 SVGAGI. The CDR3 spells CASSRGYEQFF. In DNA, the CDR3 is TGTGCCAGCAGCCGAGGATATGAGCAGTTCTTC.

V and J are TRBV28 and TRBJ2-4, with 9 bases lining up with TRBD1. Germline V lookup: CDR1 MDHEN, CDR2 SYDVKM. Unmatched junction bases numbered 9, after V lost 5 bases and J lost 1 base. The CDR3 runs 17 residues. The CDR3 reads CASSPPRQGGAKNIQYF. In DNA form, the CDR3 reads TGTGCCAGCAGTCCCCCCCGACAGGGGGGGGCCAAAAACATTCAGTACTTC.

The CDR3 DNA reads as TGTGCCAGCAGTTTACGGGGATCCTACGAGCAGTACTTC. Encoded protein: CASSLRGSYEQYF. The chain is built from TRBV28 and TRBJ2-7, with D possibly matching TRBD2 (5 bases). The CDR3 is made up of 13 amino acids. Trimming shortened V by 2 bases and J by 1 base, and 6 bases separated the two germline ends. Germline CDR1 reads MDHEN; CDR2 reads SYDVKM.

The V and J genes are TRBV10-3 and TRBJ2-1, with 7 bases matching TRBD2. The CDR3 is 15 residues long. The germline V gene encodes CDR1 ENHRY and CDR2 SYGVKD. With V trimmed by 6 bases and J by 6 bases, 11 bases remained unmatched. CDR3 sequence: CAIRDSGRVANEQFF. CDR3 nucleotides: TGTGCCATCAGGGATAGCGGGCGAGTCGCCAATGAGCAGTTCTTC.

V is TRBV2 and J is TRBJ2-2; D remains unclear. V lost 9 bases to trimming and J lost 7 bases, with 6 bases between them. This CDR3 region has 10 residues. CDR1 and CDR2 from the germline V gene are SNHLY and FYNNEI. DNA for the CDR3: TGTGCCAGTCGAGGCGGGGAGCTGTTTTTT. As protein: CASRGGELFF.

The chain has TRBV7-2 and TRBJ2-7, with TRBD1 as a possible D gene (6 bases). The CDR3 length is 14 residues. The V gene lost 4 bases and the J gene lost 6 bases, with 16 bases spanning the gap. Germline CDR1 and CDR2: SGHTA and FQGNSA. CDR3 in amino acids: CASSSTGSSGEQYF. As DNA, the CDR3 is TGTGCCAGCAGCTCCACAGGGTCATCCGGCGAGCAGTACTTC.